This T cell receptor (beta chain) stems from a study of cytomegalovirus exposure and HLA in healthy donors. Study-level points and caveats: A few chains linked to CMV were shown in vitro to be specific for CMV antigens.

A note on this clone: Its specificity is not known.

Amplification used 60 Vbeta primers and 13 Jbeta primers. Generated by immunoSEQ multiplex PCR, the TCRdb table keeps only in-frame clones and is missing some. This sample carries about 89,000 clones, about 74% of them seen once, and the ten largest clones take around 3.5%. V was trimmed by 6 bases and J by 5 bases, leaving 16 bases between them. The length of the CDR3 is 14 residues. The germline gives CDR1 MGHDK, CDR2 SYGVNS. The receptor was isolated from a man aged 25-45 years in good health and CMV-seronegative. This rearrangement joins TRBV25-1 to TRBJ1-2; the D gene is possibly TRBD1 (6 bases). The specimen was PBMCs. Here the CDR3 reads CASSTWGQEYGYTF. The CDR3, as DNA: TGTGCCAGCAGCACTTGGGGACAAGAATATGGCTACACCTTC.